Shown below are 5 T cell receptor beta chains from a single sample sequenced in a study of blood T cell repertoires in COVID-19. Measured with immunoSEQ multiplex PCR; TCRdb has only the in-frame clones, and not every one. The repertoire holds more than 85,000 clones, with about nine tenths as singletons. Source material: peripheral blood. These receptors came from a man between 18 and 29 years old with acute or convalescent COVID-19.

This chain links TRBV5-1 with TRBJ1-2; 8 bases line up with TRBD1. V was pared by 0 bases and J by 2 bases, with 6 bases of the junction left unmatched. Germline assignment: CDR1 SGHRS and CDR2 YFSETQ. The CDR3 contains 16 residues. CDR3 sequence reads: CASSLVTGGVNYGYTF. The CDR3 bases are TGCGCCAGCAGCTTGGTAACAGGGGGAGTGAACTATGGCTACACCTTC.

The chain carries TRBV15 and TRBJ1-3, with D unresolved. CDR1 is LNHNV and CDR2 is YYDKDF in the germline V gene (reference sequence). This CDR3 is 17 amino acids long. V dropped 0 bases and J dropped 2 bases, with 14 bases sitting between them. This chain's CDR3 is CATSREYGGEAGNTIYF. CDR3 DNA: TGTGCCACCAGCAGAGAATACGGCGGTGAGGCTGGAAACACCATATATTTT.

The chain carries TRBV5-1 and TRBJ2-1; 12 bases align to TRBD2. This CDR3 has 19 residues. Germline assignment: CDR1 SGHRS and CDR2 YFSETQ. V was clipped by 2 bases and J by 3 bases; unmatched bases: 12. This CDR3 is CASSLLISGLAGNYNEQFF. CDR3 nucleotides: TGCGCCAGCAGCTTACTGATTTCGGGACTAGCGGGTAACTACAATGAGCAGTTCTTC.

CDR3 sequence: CASSRDRNINYGYTF. CDR3 nucleotides: TGTGCCAGCTCTCGTGACAGAAACATTAACTATGGCTACACCTTC. The chain is built from TRBV18 and TRBJ1-2; maybe TRBD1 (5 bases). Germline CDR1 and CDR2: KGHSH and LQKENI. CDR3 length: 15 amino acids. Trimming shortened V by 6 bases and J by 1 base, and 15 bases separated the two germline ends.

The chain employs TRBV9 and TRBJ1-2; possible D gene TRBD1, 6 bases. V was clipped by 4 bases and J by 5 bases, with 18 bases between them. This CDR3 is 15 amino acids long. The germline V gene has CDR1 SGDLS and CDR2 YYNGEE. CDR3 DNA sequence: TGTGCCAGCAGCCCAGAGGGGGGGAAAGGGTATGGCTACACCTTC. Amino acids: CASSPEGGKGYGYTF. The whole variable domain, filled in from reference TRBV9 and TRBJ1-2, reads DSGVTQTPKHLITATGQRVTLRCSPRSGDLSVYWYQQSLDQGLQFLIQYYNGEERAKGNILERFSAQQFPDLHSELNLSSLELGDSALYFCASSPEGGKGYGYTFGSGTRLTVV.